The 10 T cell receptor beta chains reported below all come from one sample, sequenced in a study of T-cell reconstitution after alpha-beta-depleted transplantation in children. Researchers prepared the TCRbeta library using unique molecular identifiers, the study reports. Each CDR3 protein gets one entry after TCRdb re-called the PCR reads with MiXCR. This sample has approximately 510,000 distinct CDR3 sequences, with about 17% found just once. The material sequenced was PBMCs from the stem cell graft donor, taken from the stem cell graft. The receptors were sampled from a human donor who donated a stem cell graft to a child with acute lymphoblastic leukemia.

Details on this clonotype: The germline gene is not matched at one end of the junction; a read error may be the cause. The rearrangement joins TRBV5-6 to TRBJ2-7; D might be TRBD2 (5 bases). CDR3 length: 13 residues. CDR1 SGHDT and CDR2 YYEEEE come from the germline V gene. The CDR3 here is CVSSLTGSYEQYF. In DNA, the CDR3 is TGTGTCAGCAGCCTCACGGGGAGCTACGAGCAGTACTTC. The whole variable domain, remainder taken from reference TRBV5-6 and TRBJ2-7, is DAGVTQSPTHLIKTRGQQVTLRCSPKSGHDTVSWYQQALGQGPQFIFQYYEEEERQRGNFPDRFSGHQFPNYSSELNVNALLLGDSALYLCVSSLTGSYEQYFGPGTRLTVT.

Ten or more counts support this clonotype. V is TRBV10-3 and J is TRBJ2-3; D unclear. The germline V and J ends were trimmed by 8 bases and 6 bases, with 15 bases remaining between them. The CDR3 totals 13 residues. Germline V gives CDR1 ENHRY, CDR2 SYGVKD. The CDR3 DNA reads TGTGCCATCCATGGCGGTGTTGGCGATACGCAGTATTTT. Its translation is CAIHGGVGDTQYF.

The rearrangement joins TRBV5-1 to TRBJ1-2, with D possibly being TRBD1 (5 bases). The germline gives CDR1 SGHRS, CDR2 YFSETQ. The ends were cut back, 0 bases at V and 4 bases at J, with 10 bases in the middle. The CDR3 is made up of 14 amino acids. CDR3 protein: CASSLEAGFYGYTF. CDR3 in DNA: TGCGCCAGCAGCTTGGAGGCAGGGTTCTATGGCTACACCTTC. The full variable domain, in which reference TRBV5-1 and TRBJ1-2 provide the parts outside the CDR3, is KAGVTQTPRYLIKTRGQQVTLSCSPISGHRSVSWYQQTPGQGLQFLFEYFSETQRNKGNFPGRFSGRQFSNSRSEMNVSTLELGDSALYLCASSLEAGFYGYTFGSGTRLTVV.

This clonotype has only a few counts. The CDR3 reads CATSDRGNTEAFF. As DNA, the CDR3 is TGTGCCACCAGTGACCGGGGGAACACTGAAGCTTTCTTT. The J gene is TRBJ1-1, the V gene TRBV24-1; no clear D. Germline CDR1 KGHDR, CDR2 SFDVKD. The V end was cut by 4 bases, the J end by 1 base, with 6 bases between. The CDR3 totals 13 residues.

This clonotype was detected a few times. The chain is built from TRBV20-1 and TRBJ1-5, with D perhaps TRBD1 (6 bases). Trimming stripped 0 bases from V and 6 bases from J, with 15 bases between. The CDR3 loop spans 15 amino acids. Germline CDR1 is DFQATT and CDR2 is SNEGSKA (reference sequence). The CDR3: CSARDAGAITQPQHF. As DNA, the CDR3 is TGCAGTGCTAGAGATGCGGGGGCGATTACTCAGCCCCAGCATTTT.

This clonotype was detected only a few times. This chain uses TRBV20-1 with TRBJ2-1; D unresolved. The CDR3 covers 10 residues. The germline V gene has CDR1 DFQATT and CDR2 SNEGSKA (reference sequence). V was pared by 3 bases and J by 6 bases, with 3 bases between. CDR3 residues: CSASTNEQFF. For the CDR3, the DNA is TGCAGTGCTAGCACCAATGAGCAGTTCTTC.

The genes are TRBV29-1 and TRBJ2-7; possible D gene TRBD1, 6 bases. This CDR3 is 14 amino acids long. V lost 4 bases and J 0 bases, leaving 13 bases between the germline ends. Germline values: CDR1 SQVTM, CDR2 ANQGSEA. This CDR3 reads CSVAGTRSSYEQYF. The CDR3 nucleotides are TGCAGCGTTGCCGGGACAAGGAGCTCCTACGAGCAGTACTTC.

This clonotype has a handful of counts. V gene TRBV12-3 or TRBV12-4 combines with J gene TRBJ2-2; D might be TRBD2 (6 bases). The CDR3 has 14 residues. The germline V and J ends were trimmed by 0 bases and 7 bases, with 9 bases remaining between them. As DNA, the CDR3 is TGTGCCAGCAGTTTAGCCGGCGGGATCGGGGAGCTGTTTTTT. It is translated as CASSLAGGIGELFF.

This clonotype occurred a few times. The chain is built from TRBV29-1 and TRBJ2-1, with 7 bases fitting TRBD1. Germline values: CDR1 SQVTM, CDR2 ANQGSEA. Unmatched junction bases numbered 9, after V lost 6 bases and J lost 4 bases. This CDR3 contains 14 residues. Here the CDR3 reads CSVDTGTAYNEQFF. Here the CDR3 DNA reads TGCAGCGTGGACACCGGGACAGCATACAATGAGCAGTTCTTC.

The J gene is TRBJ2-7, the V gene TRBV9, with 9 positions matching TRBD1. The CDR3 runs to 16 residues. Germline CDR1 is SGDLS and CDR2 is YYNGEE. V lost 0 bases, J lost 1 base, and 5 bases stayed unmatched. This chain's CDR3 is CASSVEATGGSYEQYF. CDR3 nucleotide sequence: TGTGCCAGCAGCGTAGAGGCGACAGGGGGATCCTACGAGCAGTACTTC.